Included here is one TCR beta chain sequence, with context. This entry comes from a study of low-dose radiotherapy and immunotherapy resistance in tumors. Over approximately 20 PCR cycles, TCRs were amplified from a constant-region primer and V-primer adapter. TCRdb re-analysed the reads in MiXCR, keeping a single row per CDR3 protein. This table holds tens of thousands of distinct CDR3 sequences, approximately 12% found once. The CDR3 extends over 16 amino acids. Time point specified: before trial treatment. The presence of advanced solid tumors lacking tumor-infiltrating lymphocytes characterized eligible patients.

This sequence originates from a female donor with ovarian cancer. Sequencing was performed on PBMCs, taken before treatment. The rearrangement links TRBV21-1 to TRBJ2-1; the table's D call, TRBD2, was not checked against the DNA. TRBV21-1 is labeled a pseudogene. The CDR3 DNA sequence: TGTGCCAGCAGCAAAGGGACGGGAGGGCCCCACAATGAGCAGTTCTTC. It codes for CASSKGTGGPHNEQFF.